Described below is a single T cell receptor (beta chain) sequence and its context. The CDR3 consists of 11 residues. Unmatched junction bases numbered 6, after V lost 7 bases and J lost 14 bases. Germline V gene sequence: CDR1 KGHDR, CDR2 SFDVKD. This specimen belongs to a study of blood T cell repertoires in COVID-19. Study context: The origin of the acute and convalescent COVID-19 samples was the United States, Italy and Spain.

Original analysis: It was from reference gene primer amplification that nucleated cell counts were estimated. Produced via immunoSEQ multiplex PCR; TCRdb's table is partial and in-frame only. D and trimming come from the DNA, and the V and J calls and clone size come from that table. The top ten hold roughly 1.2% of the sample, which has fewer than 450,000 clones, more than 70% seen once. V is TRBV24-1 and J is TRBJ1-4; 7 nucleotides match TRBD1. This clonotype originated in a woman aged 18-29 years who had recovered from COVID-19. The specimen was PBMCs or T cells enriched from blood (not recorded which). The CDR3 DNA sequence: TGTGCCACCAGAGACAGACAGGGCCTGTTTTTT. It encodes CATRDRQGLFF.